The 29 T cell receptor beta chains reported below all come from one sample, sequenced in a study of cytomegalovirus exposure and HLA in healthy donors. Primers for the PCR totalled 60 Vbeta and 13 Jbeta. Produced via immunoSEQ multiplex PCR; TCRdb's table is partial and in-frame only. The sample carries around 240,000 clones, 82% recorded once. Sequenced material: PBMCs. The receptors stem from a woman between 40 and 50 years old in good health and CMV-seropositive.

For this clone: The same CDR3 can be traced to other DNA sequences in this sample. V gene TRBV19 combines with J gene TRBJ1-3, with D unclear. This CDR3 spans 14 amino acids. Germline loops: CDR1 LNHDA, CDR2 SQIVND (reference sequence). The V end was cut by 6 bases, the J end by 0 bases, with 9 bases between. The CDR3 protein is CASSGRDSGNTIYF. The DNA for the CDR3 is TGTGCCAGTAGCGGACGGGACTCTGGAAACACCATATATTTT.

The chain recombines TRBV27 with TRBJ2-1, with TRBD2 matching over 13 bases. There are 17 residues in the CDR3. V was clipped by 10 bases and J by 0 bases; unmatched bases: 9. The V gene's germline CDR1 is MNHEY and CDR2 SMNVEV (reference sequence). The chain's CDR3 is CATLGTSGIPSYNEQFF. CDR3 sequence (DNA): TGTGCCACCTTGGGGACTAGCGGGATTCCCTCCTACAATGAGCAGTTCTTC.

The rearrangement uses TRBV7-9 and TRBJ2-2; D possibly corresponds to TRBD2 (6 bases). The CDR3 spans 15 residues. The V gene lost 3 bases and the J gene lost 4 bases, with 12 bases spanning the gap. Per germline, CDR1 SEHNR and CDR2 FQNEAQ (reference sequence). DNA for the CDR3: TGTGCCAGCAGCTTGACTAGTGTTCCCACCGGGGAGCTGTTTTTT. Encoded protein: CASSLTSVPTGELFF.

This rearrangement joins TRBV29-1 to TRBJ2-3; D ambiguous. This CDR3 is built from 15 residues. Germline CDR1 reads SQVTM; CDR2 reads ANQGSEA. Trimming left V 1 base short and J 0 bases short, with 11 bases between. DNA for the CDR3: TGCAGCGTTGAAGGACTTGCTACTAGCACAGATACGCAGTATTTT. Translation gives CSVEGLATSTDTQYF.

About this clone: No DNA is shown, since the ends of the CDR3 on it are uncertain; the CDR3 is the one TCRdb lists. This chain connects TRBV28 to TRBJ2-1; TRBD1, the table's D call, was not compared with the DNA. The CDR3 is 17 amino acids long, termini counted. Per germline, CDR1 MDHEN and CDR2 SYDVKM. CDR3: CASSSSDRGQGGNEQFF.

This chain connects TRBV5-4 to TRBJ2-1; a possible D gene is TRBD1 (5 bases). CDR3 length equals 13 residues. V was shortened by 5 bases and J by 9 bases, with 15 bases between the two germline ends. The germline V gene encodes CDR1 SGHNT and CDR2 YYREEE (reference sequence). The CDR3 reads CASRHDRNGEQFF. In DNA form, the CDR3 reads TGTGCCAGCAGGCATGACAGAAACGGTGAGCAGTTCTTC.

The gene calls are TRBV9 and TRBJ2-5; 9 bases match TRBD2. CDR3 length: 15 amino acids. Germline CDR1 reads SGDLS; CDR2 reads YYNGEE. Trimming took 3 bases from V and 2 from J; bases not matched to a gene: 5. In DNA form, the CDR3 reads TGTGCCAGCAGCGGCGGGGGGGCGGGGCAAGAGACCCAGTACTTC. Protein sequence: CASSGGGAGQETQYF.

The chain joins TRBV28 to TRBJ1-2; 8 nucleotides agree with TRBD1. V was pared by 5 bases and J by 3 bases, with 8 bases of the junction left unmatched. Germline V gene lookup returns CDR1 MDHEN and CDR2 SYDVKM. The CDR3 runs to 15 residues. The CDR3 bases are TGTGCCAGCAGTCCACTTCAGGGGGCTGACTATGGCTACACCTTC. Its protein is CASSPLQGADYGYTF.

The chain recombines TRBV11-2 with TRBJ1-2; possible D gene TRBD1, 6 bases. Trimming cost V 4 bases and J 5 bases, with 14 bases left between them. There are 14 residues in the CDR3. CDR1 SGHAT and CDR2 FQNNGV come from the germline V gene. CDR3 residues: CASSSRGQLYGYTF. The CDR3 DNA follows: TGTGCCAGCAGCTCCCGAGGACAGCTATATGGCTACACCTTC.

J is TRBJ1-5 and V is TRBV4-2; 9 bases match TRBD1. The V and J ends lost 3 bases and 1 base, in that order; junction bases with no gene match: 4. This CDR3 is 16 amino acids long. The V gene's germline CDR1 is LGHNA and CDR2 YNFKEQ. In DNA, the CDR3 is TGTGCCAGCAGCCACCGCGACAGGGGGAGCAATCAGCCCCAGCATTTT. Translation: CASSHRDRGSNQPQHF.

The sample holds a few counts of this clone. The chain links TRBV11-3 to TRBJ2-7; a weak D match, TRBD2 (6 bases). CDR1 and CDR2 from the germline V gene are SGHNT and YENEEA. This CDR3 has 17 amino acids. V lost 0 bases and J lost 0, with 15 bases in between. In DNA, the CDR3 is TGTGCCAGCAGCTTAGAGGCTCTGGTCGGGAGCTCCTACGAGCAGTACTTC. This translates into CASSLEALVGSSYEQYF. Full variable domain (remainder filled in from reference TRBV11-3 and TRBJ2-7): EAGVVQSPRYKIIEKKQPVAFWCNPISGHNTLYWYLQNLGQGPELLIRYENEEAVDDSQLPKDRFSAERLKGVDSTLKIQPAELGDSAVYLCASSLEALVGSSYEQYFGPGTRLTVT.

The chain links TRBV6-6 to TRBJ2-7; D remains unclear. The germline V gene encodes CDR1 MNHNY and CDR2 SVGAGI (reference sequence). There are 11 residues in the CDR3. V was cut by 4 bases and J by 5 bases, with 6 bases left in between. The CDR3 loop is CASSLGDEQYF. For the CDR3, the DNA is TGTGCCAGCAGTTTAGGAGACGAGCAGTACTTC.

The chain has TRBV19 and TRBJ2-7; the match to TRBD2 covers 10 bases. From germline, CDR1 is LNHDA and CDR2 SQIVND (reference sequence). The V and J ends lost 6 bases and 3 bases, in that order; junction bases with no gene match: 11. The CDR3 extends over 16 amino acids. CDR3 coding DNA: TGTGCCAGTAGCTCTGATATTCGGACTAGCGGCTACGAGCAGTACTTC. Protein sequence: CASSSDIRTSGYEQYF.

The sample holds one count of this clone. The chain links TRBV2 to TRBJ1-3; D uncertain. V was cut by 7 bases and J by 4 bases, with 17 bases left in between. CDR1 is SNHLY, CDR2 FYNNEI, per germline. The length of the CDR3 is 15 residues. The chain's CDR3 is CASTSMRASGNTIYF. In nucleotides, the CDR3 is TGTGCCAGCACCTCGATGCGGGCATCGGGAAACACCATATATTTT.

The V gene is TRBV30, the J gene TRBJ1-1; D not resolved. The germline V gene encodes CDR1 GTSNPN and CDR2 SVGIG (reference sequence). This CDR3 is built from 13 residues. The V gene lost 5 bases and the J gene lost 3 bases, with 13 bases spanning the gap. CDR3 residues: CAWYGVSDTEAFF. The CDR3 coding sequence is TGTGCCTGGTACGGAGTATCGGACACTGAAGCTTTCTTT.

This clone was seen only a few times. This sequence joins TRBV5-1 and TRBJ1-3; TRBD1 agrees at 10 bases. This CDR3 region has 14 residues. CDR1 SGHRS and CDR2 YFSETQ come from the germline V gene. J was trimmed by 6 bases and V by 2 bases; bases with no gene match: 2. The CDR3 reads CASSFGTGENTIYF. The CDR3 coding sequence is TGCGCCAGCAGCTTTGGGACAGGGGAAAACACCATATATTTT.

The V call is TRBV11-3, the J call TRBJ2-1, with D possibly matching TRBD1 (5 bases). CDR3 length equals 15 residues. From germline, CDR1 is SGHNT and CDR2 YENEEA. Trimming took 6 bases from V and 0 from J, leaving 12 bases between them. This CDR3 is CASSQGESSYNEQFF. Here the CDR3 DNA reads TGTGCCAGCAGTCAAGGGGAAAGCTCCTACAATGAGCAGTTCTTC.

V usage is TRBV5-1 and J usage is TRBJ2-3; TRBD2 matches at 7 bases. After removal of 3 bases from V and 1 base from J, the junction contained 11 bases not matched to a gene. Per germline, CDR1 SGHRS and CDR2 YFSETQ. The CDR3 consists of 17 residues. CDR3 coding DNA: TGCGCCAGCAGCTCCCGGGGGAGGGGTCCCGGCACAGATACGCAGTATTTT. Its translation is CASSSRGRGPGTDTQYF.

This rearrangement joins TRBV28 to TRBJ1-1; D remains ambiguous. CDR3 length equals 12 residues. V was cut by 2 bases and J by 7 bases, with 8 bases left in between. Germline assignment: CDR1 MDHEN and CDR2 SYDVKM. The CDR3 spells CASSLTQREAFF. CDR3 DNA: TGTGCCAGCAGTTTAACGCAGCGTGAAGCTTTCTTT.

CDR3 sequence (DNA): TGTGCCCGGTCCAGCGGGGACCACAATGAGCAGTTCTTC. Translating it yields CARSSGDHNEQFF. V gene TRBV30 combines with J gene TRBJ2-1, with 7 bases identical to TRBD2. CDR3 length: 13 residues. Trimming took 8 bases from V and 5 from J; bases not matched to a gene: 9. Germline V CDR1 and CDR2: GTSNPN, SVGIG (reference sequence).

This chain links TRBV5-1 with TRBJ2-2; D remains ambiguous. Germline CDR1 SGHRS, CDR2 YFSETQ. The ends were cut back, 4 bases at V and 0 bases at J, with 10 bases in the middle. This CDR3 has 15 residues. The CDR3 DNA follows: TGCGCCAGCAGCCTCACTACCACGAACACCGGGGAGCTGTTTTTT. Translating gives CASSLTTTNTGELFF.

The CDR3 here is CASSRTREKLFF. Here the CDR3 DNA reads TGTGCCAGTAGTAGGACAAGGGAAAAACTGTTTTTT. The rearrangement links TRBV19 to TRBJ1-4; D perhaps matches TRBD1 (5 bases). CDR1 LNHDA and CDR2 SQIVND come from the germline V gene (reference sequence). The germline V and J ends were trimmed by 4 bases and 8 bases, with 8 bases remaining between them. CDR3 length equals 12 residues.

This clone was counted between two and nine times. The rearrangement joins TRBV7-8 to TRBJ2-7, with 7 nucleotides matching TRBD2. Germline V lookup: CDR1 SGHVS, CDR2 FQNEAQ. The CDR3 consists of 14 residues. Trimming took 5 bases from V and 0 from J; bases not matched to a gene: 4. CDR3 amino acids: CASSLQRDSYEQYF. Here the CDR3 DNA reads TGTGCCAGCAGCCTCCAGCGGGACTCCTACGAGCAGTACTTC. Based on the CDR3 plus reference TRBV7-8 and TRBJ2-7, the full variable domain is GAGVSQSPRYKVAKRGQDVALRCDPISGHVSLFWYQQALGQGPEFLTYFQNEAQLDKSGLPSDRFFAERPEGSVSTLKIQRTQQEDSAVYLCASSLQRDSYEQYFGPGTRLTVT.

A word on this clone: Other DNA sequences of this sample code for an identical CDR3. The chain couples TRBV9 to TRBJ2-3; 10 positions agree with TRBD2. The V segment lost 2 bases and the J segment 3 bases; nucleotides outside the gene matches: 3. The CDR3 has 15 residues. CDR1 is SGDLS and CDR2 is YYNGEE in the germline V gene. This CDR3 is CASSVSGGATDTQYF. In nucleotides, the CDR3 is TGTGCCAGCAGCGTGAGCGGGGGGGCGACAGATACGCAGTATTTT.

The chain is built from TRBV5-1 and TRBJ2-1, with D tentatively TRBD2 (6 bases). The germline CDR1 and CDR2 sequences are SGHRS and YFSETQ. The CDR3 spans 15 residues. V dropped 4 bases and J dropped 5 bases, with 16 bases sitting between them. The CDR3 sequence is CASSGAGLGNNEQFF. CDR3 nucleotide sequence: TGCGCCAGCAGCGGCGCGGGACTCGGGAACAATGAGCAGTTCTTC.

J is TRBJ2-5 and V is TRBV7-7; 9 bases are shared with TRBD2. The length of the CDR3 is 16 residues. Germline V lookup: CDR1 SSHAT, CDR2 FNYEAQ (reference sequence). Trimming at V came to 2 bases and at J to 7 bases, leaving 11 bases not matched to a gene. Here the CDR3 DNA reads TGTGCCAGCAGCTTACAGTTAGCGGGGGACCGAGGGACCCAGTACTTC. Translating it yields CASSLQLAGDRGTQYF.

The chain is built from TRBV5-1 and TRBJ2-3; 12 bases align to TRBD1. Germline loops: CDR1 SGHRS, CDR2 YFSETQ. The V and J ends lost 4 bases and 5 bases, in that order; junction bases with no gene match: 11. The CDR3 consists of 17 residues. The CDR3 DNA reads as TGCGCCAGCAGCCCCCCCCGGGACAGGGGGCTGGGAGATACGCAGTATTTT. Translation gives CASSPPRDRGLGDTQYF.

The V gene is TRBV11-3, the J gene TRBJ2-7, with TRBD1 identical over 9 bases. After removal of 7 bases from V and 2 bases from J, the junction contained 9 bases not matched to a gene. Germline values: CDR1 SGHNT, CDR2 YENEEA. The CDR3 is 15 residues long. The CDR3 DNA is TGTGCCAGCACCCTACTGGGGACAGGGCCCTACGAGCAGTACTTC. Translated: CASTLLGTGPYEQYF.

V is TRBV9 and J is TRBJ2-1, with D possibly TRBD2 on 5 matching bases. From germline, CDR1 is SGDLS and CDR2 YYNGEE. Trimming removed 0 bases at V and 0 bases at J, with 16 bases between. The CDR3 length is 18 residues. Here the CDR3 reads CASSVGSRAPSSYNEQFF. The CDR3 region has the DNA TGTGCCAGCAGCGTAGGGTCGAGGGCACCCTCCTCCTACAATGAGCAGTTCTTC.